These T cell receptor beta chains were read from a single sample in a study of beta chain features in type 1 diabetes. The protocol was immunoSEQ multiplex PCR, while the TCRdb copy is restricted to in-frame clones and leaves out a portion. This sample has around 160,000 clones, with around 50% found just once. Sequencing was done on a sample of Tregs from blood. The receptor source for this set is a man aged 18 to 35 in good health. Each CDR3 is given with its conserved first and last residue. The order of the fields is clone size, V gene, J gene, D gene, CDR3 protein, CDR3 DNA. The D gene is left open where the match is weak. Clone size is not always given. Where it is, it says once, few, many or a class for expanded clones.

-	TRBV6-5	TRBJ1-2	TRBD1	CASGQGGGGYTF	TGTGCCAGCGGACAGGGAGGGGGTGGCTACACCTTC
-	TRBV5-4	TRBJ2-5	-	CASSGQGQETQYF	TGTGCCAGCAGCGGCCAGGGGCAAGAGACCCAGTACTTC
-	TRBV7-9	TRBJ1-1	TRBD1	CASSTRQGGEAFF	TGTGCCAGCAGCACCCGGCAGGGGGGTGAAGCTTTCTTT
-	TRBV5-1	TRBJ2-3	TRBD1	CASSVDRGGTDTQYF	TGCGCCAGCAGCGTGGACAGGGGGGGAACAGATACGCAGTATTTT
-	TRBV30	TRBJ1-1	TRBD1	CAWSRRTGPTEAFF	TGTGCCTGGAGTAGAAGGACAGGCCCCACTGAAGCTTTCTTT
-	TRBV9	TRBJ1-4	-	CASSARGGNEKLFF	TGTGCCAGCAGCGCCAGAGGGGGTAATGAAAAACTGTTTTTT
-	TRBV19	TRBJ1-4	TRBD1	CASSLGTGSTTNEKLFF	TGTGCCAGTAGCCTTGGGACAGGCTCGACAACTAATGAAAAACTGTTTTTT
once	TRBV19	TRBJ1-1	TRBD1	CASSIRSTGGTEAFF	TGTGCCAGTAGTATTAGGTCAACAGGGGGCACTGAAGCTTTCTTT
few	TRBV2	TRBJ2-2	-	CASSQGSRTGELFF	TGTGCCAGCAGTCAAGGCTCCAGAACCGGGGAGCTGTTTTTT
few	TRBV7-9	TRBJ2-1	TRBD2	CASSPRGGTFNEQFF	TGTGCCAGCAGCCCCCGGGGGGGAACATTCAATGAGCAGTTCTTC
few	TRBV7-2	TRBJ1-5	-	CASSLDPGPQPQHF	TGTGCCAGCAGCTTAGACCCGGGTCCACAGCCCCAGCATTTT
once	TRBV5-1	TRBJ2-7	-	CASSWILGPTDYEQYF	TGCGCCAGCAGCTGGATCCTTGGACCTACAGACTACGAGCAGTACTTC
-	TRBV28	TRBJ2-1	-	CASSHDSFLFF	TGTGCCAGCAGCCACGACTCCTTTCTGTTCTTC
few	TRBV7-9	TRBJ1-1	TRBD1	CASSPLTGVGAEAFF	TGTGCCAGCAGCCCCTTGACAGGGGTAGGGGCTGAAGCTTTCTTT
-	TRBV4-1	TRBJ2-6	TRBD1	CASSLLGQGAITGANVLTF	TGCGCCAGCAGCCTCCTTGGACAGGGGGCGATCACTGGGGCCAACGTCCTGACTTTC
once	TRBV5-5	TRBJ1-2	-	CASSPAHGQPLNTF	TGTGCCAGCAGCCCCGCCCACGGACAGCCGCTGAACACCTTC
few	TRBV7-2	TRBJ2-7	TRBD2	CASSLDVGRGYEQYF	TGTGCCAGCAGCTTAGATGTTGGGAGGGGCTACGAGCAGTACTTC
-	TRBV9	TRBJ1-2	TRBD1	CASSGTGRLEGYTF	TGTGCCAGCAGCGGGACAGGGAGATTGGAGGGCTACACCTTC
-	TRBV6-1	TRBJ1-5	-	CASSAQGVNQPQHF	TGTGCCAGCAGTGCACAGGGAGTCAATCAGCCCCAGCATTTT
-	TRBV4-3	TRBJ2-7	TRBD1	CASSQNRGREYEQYF	TGCGCCAGCAGCCAAAACAGGGGGCGCGAGTACGAGCAGTACTTC
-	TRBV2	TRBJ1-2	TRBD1	CASTLTGDGYTF	TGTGCCAGCACCCTAACAGGGGACGGCTACACCTTC
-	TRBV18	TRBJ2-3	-	CASSSSGTDTQYF	TGTGCCAGCTCATCGAGCGGCACAGATACGCAGTATTTT
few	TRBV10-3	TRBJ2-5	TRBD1	CAIRGQGIETQYF	TGTGCCATCAGGGGACAGGGGATAGAGACCCAGTACTTC
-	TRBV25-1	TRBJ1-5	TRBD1	CASSELGGGGNQPQHF	TGTGCCAGCAGTGAACTTGGAGGGGGCGGCAATCAGCCCCAGCATTTT
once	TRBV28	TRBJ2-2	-	CASTKGGNTGELFF	TGTGCCAGCACGAAAGGGGGGAACACCGGGGAGCTGTTTTTT
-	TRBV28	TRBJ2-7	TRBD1	CASSPGTGGGYEQYF	TGTGCCAGCAGTCCCGGGACAGGGGGCGGCTACGAGCAGTACTTC
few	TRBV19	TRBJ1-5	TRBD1	CASRTGTGGQPQHF	TGTGCCAGCAGAACCGGGACAGGGGGTCAGCCCCAGCATTTT
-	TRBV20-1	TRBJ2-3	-	CSALVRDTQYF	TGCAGTGCCCTCGTGCGAGATACGCAGTATTTT
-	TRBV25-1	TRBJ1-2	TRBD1	CASRGTGWGGYTF	TGTGCCAGCAGGGGGACAGGTTGGGGTGGCTACACCTTC
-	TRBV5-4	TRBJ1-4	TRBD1	CASSDGTGGKLFF	TGTGCCAGCAGCGACGGGACAGGGGGAAAACTGTTTTTT
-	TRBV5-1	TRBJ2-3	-	CASSLMNRQGGSTDTQYF	TGCGCCAGCAGCTTGATGAACCGACAGGGAGGCAGCACAGATACGCAGTATTTT
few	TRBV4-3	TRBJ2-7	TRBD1	CASSQRRTGKEEQYF	TGCGCCAGCAGCCAAAGGCGGACAGGGAAGGAGGAGCAGTACTTC
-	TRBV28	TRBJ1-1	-	CASSPGQLGTEAFF	TGTGCCAGCAGCCCCGGACAGCTCGGAACTGAAGCTTTCTTT
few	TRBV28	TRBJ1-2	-	CASRASYGYTF	TGTGCCAGCAGGGCCTCCTATGGCTACACCTTC
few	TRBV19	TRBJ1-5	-	CASSMAGASNQPQHF	TGTGCCAGTAGTATGGCGGGGGCTAGCAATCAGCCCCAGCATTTT
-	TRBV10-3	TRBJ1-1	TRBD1	CAINTGTENTEAFF	TGTGCCATCAATACCGGGACAGAGAACACTGAAGCTTTCTTT
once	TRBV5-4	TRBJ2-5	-	CASRIHMPGQETQYF	TGTGCCAGCAGGATTCACATGCCGGGCCAAGAGACCCAGTACTTC
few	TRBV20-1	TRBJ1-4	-	CSATGQVELFF	TGCAGTGCTACAGGGCAGGTGGAACTGTTTTTT
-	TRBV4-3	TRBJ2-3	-	CASSQEGRTDTQYF	TGCGCCAGCAGCCAAGAGGGCAGAACAGATACGCAGTATTTT
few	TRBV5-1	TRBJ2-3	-	CASNLLAVTSTDTQYF	TGCGCCAGTAATCTTTTGGCGGTTACTAGCACAGATACGCAGTATTTT